The 21 T cell receptor beta chains in this list originate from one sample, sequenced in a study of T cell repertoires in cytomegalovirus infection. MiXCR, applied by TCRdb to the reads, yields one record per CDR3 protein. The sample holds hundreds of thousands of distinct CDR3 sequences, approximately 25% seen once. Sequencing was performed on CD8+ T cells from PBMCs. All receptors come from a human donor in good health (CMV status not recorded). Some clones in this sample may be carry-over from other donors' samples.

This clonotype was counted between two and nine times. The genes are TRBV6-1 and TRBJ2-1; 10 bases fit TRBD1. After removal of 8 bases from V and 7 bases from J, the junction contained 5 bases not matched to a gene. The CDR3 extends over 13 amino acids. Germline V gene sequence: CDR1 MNHNS, CDR2 SASEGT. The DNA for the CDR3 is TGTGCCAGCTGGGACAGGGGCGCGAATGAGCAGTTCTTC. This sequence encodes CASWDRGANEQFF.

The CDR3 here is CAESGYTF. DNA for the CDR3: TGTGCCGAGAGTGGCTACACCTTC. This chain joins TRBV12-3 or TRBV12-4 and TRBJ1-2; D gene unclear. This CDR3 is 8 amino acids long. The V and J ends lost 11 bases and 7 bases respectively, with 5 bases between them.

This clonotype came up many times. V and J are TRBV7-2 and TRBJ1-2, with TRBD1 matching over 9 bases. Germline CDR1 reads SGHTA; CDR2 reads FQGNSA. This CDR3 contains 15 residues. The trim removed 6 bases at V and 8 bases at J, leaving 13 bases unmatched. CDR3 sequence reads: CASRYRTGAPQGYTF. The CDR3 bases are TGTGCCAGCAGGTATCGGACAGGGGCGCCGCAAGGCTACACCTTC.

This clonotype was detected a few times. The J gene is TRBJ1-5, the V gene TRBV28, with TRBD1 matching 7 bases. J gave up 2 bases and V 6 bases, and 10 bases lay outside the gene matches. The CDR3 sequence is 16 residues long. Per the germline V gene, CDR1 is MDHEN and CDR2 is SYDVKM. DNA for the CDR3: TGTGCCAGCAGCCTCAACAGGGGAAAGGGCAATCAGCCCCAGCATTTT. Translated, it gives CASSLNRGKGNQPQHF.

The V and J genes are TRBV10-2 and TRBJ1-1; D unresolved. Trimming left V 2 bases short and J 0 bases short, with 19 bases between. This CDR3 has 18 amino acids. Germline loops: CDR1 WSHSY, CDR2 SAAADI. Here the CDR3 reads CASSEAYDKSVMNTEAFF. Written as DNA, the CDR3 is TGCGCCAGCAGTGAGGCTTACGATAAGTCCGTCATGAACACTGAAGCTTTCTTT.

The genes are TRBV28 and TRBJ2-1; D possibly uses TRBD1 or TRBD2 (5 bases each). The CDR3 has 15 residues. V lost 6 bases, J lost 7 bases, and 19 bases lay in between. Germline CDR1 is MDHEN and CDR2 is SYDVKM. This chain's CDR3 is CASRPPGQRSNEQFF. CDR3 sequence (DNA): TGTGCCAGCAGGCCCCCGGGGCAACGATCAAATGAGCAGTTCTTC. Complete variable domain (other parts from reference TRBV28 and TRBJ2-1): DVKVTQSSRYLVKRTGEKVFLECVQDMDHENMFWYRQDPGLGLRLIYFSYDVKMKEKGDIPEGYSVSREKKERFSLILESASTNQTSMYLCASRPPGQRSNEQFFGPGTRLTVL.

The V and J genes are TRBV7-9 and TRBJ2-7; no clear D gene. CDR3 length: 13 amino acids. Germline CDR1 SEHNR, CDR2 FQNEAQ (reference sequence). V lost 1 base and J lost 5, with 9 bases in between. Here the CDR3 reads CASSLDNSDEQYF. CDR3 in DNA: TGTGCCAGCAGCTTAGACAATTCGGACGAGCAGTACTTC.

For this clonotype: A much larger clone sits a single nucleotide away, making a read error possible. The CDR3 bases are TGTGACAGCAGCTCTTATGGGGATCCCCAGTACTTC. Its protein product is CDSSSYGDPQYF. This rearrangement joins TRBV7-2 to TRBJ2-5; D is undetermined. The CDR3 loop spans 12 amino acids. Germline V gene lookup returns CDR1 SGHTA and CDR2 FQGNSA.

This clonotype has just a few counts. V and J are TRBV5-1 and TRBJ2-1, with D tentatively TRBD2 (6 bases). Germline loops: CDR1 SGHRS, CDR2 YFSETQ. Trimming removed 0 bases from V and 3 bases from J, with 16 bases in between. The CDR3 runs 17 residues. CDR3 in amino acids: CASSLGFGGEGYNEQFF. CDR3 bases: TGCGCCAGCAGCTTGGGATTCGGCGGGGAAGGCTACAATGAGCAGTTCTTC.

The rearrangement links TRBV29-1 to TRBJ1-1; D is unclear. This CDR3 has 14 amino acids. Germline lookup yields CDR1 SQVTM and CDR2 ANQGSEA. Trimming pared 0 bases from V and 2 bases from J, leaving 10 bases between. CDR3 nucleotides: TGCAGCGTTGAAGATTGGGTCTTTAACACTGAAGCTTTCTTT. This translates into CSVEDWVFNTEAFF.

The rearrangement links TRBV24-1 to TRBJ2-2; perhaps TRBD1 as D (6 bases). The CDR3 is made up of 14 amino acids. Between the trimmed V and J ends, which lost 4 bases and 5 bases, there was a span of 10 bases. Germline V gives CDR1 KGHDR, CDR2 SFDVKD. The CDR3 DNA reads TGTGCCACCAGTGACCTGAGGGGGACCGGGGAGCTGTTTTTT. This gives the protein CATSDLRGTGELFF.

The V gene is TRBV14, the J gene TRBJ1-6, with D hard to call. CDR3 length: 20 residues. Deletions cut 0 bases from V and 1 base from J, with 19 bases between. Germline values: CDR1 SGHDN, CDR2 FVKESK. CDR3 residues: CASSQDSIEDLGSYNSPLHF. CDR3 DNA: TGTGCCAGCAGCCAAGATTCTATAGAGGACTTGGGGTCCTATAATTCACCCCTCCACTTT.

The rearrangement joins TRBV10-3 to TRBJ2-7; D call uncertain. V shed 2 bases and J shed 5 bases, with 4 bases lying between them. The CDR3 contains 11 residues. The germline gives CDR1 ENHRY, CDR2 SYGVKD. The CDR3 nucleotides are TGTGCCATCAGTGAGGGCCACGAGCAGTACTTC. Its protein is CAISEGHEQYF.

This clonotype appeared a few times. The chain has TRBV9 and TRBJ2-1; weak D call: TRBD1 (5 bases). The V end was cut by 0 bases, the J end by 4 bases, with 8 bases between. Germline loops: CDR1 SGDLS, CDR2 YYNGEE. The CDR3 totals 14 residues. CDR3 loop: CASSVAHRYNEQFF. The CDR3 nucleotides read TGTGCCAGCAGCGTAGCTCACAGGTACAATGAGCAGTTCTTC.

This clonotype was seen ten or more times. The rearrangement joins TRBV7-9 to TRBJ2-5; 12 bases align to TRBD1. Germline trimming cut 5 bases from V and 5 bases from J; bases unmatched to any gene: 6. CDR3 length: 15 residues. Germline V gives CDR1 SEHNR, CDR2 FQNEAQ (reference sequence). In nucleotides, the CDR3 is TGTGCCAGCAGCCACCGGGACAGGGGGCGTGAGACCCAGTACTTC. Translation gives CASSHRDRGRETQYF.

Many counts were recorded for this clonotype. The chain uses TRBV12-3 or TRBV12-4 and TRBJ2-2; TRBD1 matches at 7 bases. There are 13 residues in the CDR3. In DNA, the CDR3 is TGTGCAGCGAGGGGGCGCGGCACCGGGGAGCTGTTTTTT. Encoded protein: CAARGRGTGELFF.

This rearrangement joins TRBV29-1 to TRBJ2-2; a possible D gene is TRBD2 (6 bases). Germline assignment: CDR1 SQVTM and CDR2 ANQGSEA. The CDR3 has 15 residues. Trimming cost V 6 bases and J 5 bases, with 19 bases left between them. This chain's CDR3 is CSVATGRAGTGELFF. CDR3 nucleotides: TGCAGCGTAGCCACTGGAAGGGCGGGGACCGGGGAGCTGTTTTTT.

In its sample, this clonotype was seen a few times. The CDR3, as DNA: TGCAGTGCTAAGCGGGCTTACGAGCAGTACGTC. Its protein is CSAKRAYEQYV. The chain couples TRBV20-1 to TRBJ2-7; TRBD2 might be the D (6 bases). Germline values: CDR1 DFQATT, CDR2 SNEGSKA (reference sequence). This CDR3 is built from 11 residues. V lost 4 bases, J lost 4 bases, and 8 bases lay in between.

DNA for the CDR3: TGTGCCAGCAGCGGCCAGGGTGAGGAGACCCAGTACTTC. It specifies CASSGQGEETQYF. The chain has TRBV14 and TRBJ2-5; the D gene is possibly TRBD1 (5 bases). There are 13 residues in the CDR3. Germline-derived CDR1 and CDR2 are SGHDN and FVKESK. V was pared by 5 bases and J by 5 bases, with 12 bases between.

This clonotype appeared a single time. One end of the junction varies from germline; a read error may be responsible. The genes are TRBV19 and TRBJ1-1, with D possibly TRBD1 on 6 matching bases. This CDR3 has 15 residues. Per the germline V gene, CDR1 is LNHDA and CDR2 is SQIVND (reference sequence). The CDR3 DNA is TGTGCCAGTAGTATATCAGGGGAAGGGAACACTGATGCTTTCTTT. Translating it yields CASSISGEGNTDAFF.

This clonotype was seen a handful of times. This chain links TRBV7-9 with TRBJ2-2; D could derive from TRBD1 or TRBD2 (5 bases each). This CDR3 is built from 17 residues. V lost 4 bases and J 0 bases, leaving 15 bases between the germline ends. Germline CDR1 reads SEHNR; CDR2 reads FQNEAQ (reference sequence). CDR3 sequence (DNA): TGTGCCAGCAGCTATACAGGAGACTATCCGAACACCGGGGAGCTGTTTTTT. Protein sequence: CASSYTGDYPNTGELFF. The full variable domain, its missing parts supplied by reference TRBV7-9 and TRBJ2-2, is DTGVSQNPRHKITKRGQNVTFRCDPISEHNRLYWYRQTLGQGPEFLTYFQNEAQLEKSRLLSDRFSAERPKGSFSTLEIQRTEQGDSAMYLCASSYTGDYPNTGELFFGEGSRLTVL.